One and the same sample provided the 29 T cell receptor beta chains below, sequenced in a study of blood T cell repertoires in COVID-19. Sequencing used immunoSEQ multiplex PCR; TCRdb keeps in-frame clones, though not all of them. The sample has approximately 110,000 clones; approximately 81% are singletons. The sample consisted of peripheral blood. These receptor sequences come from a man in his forties with acute or convalescent COVID-19.

The CDR3: CASSLGGPVGGYNEQFF. The CDR3 bases are TGTGCCAGCAGCTTAGGTGGGCCGGTCGGGGGGTACAATGAGCAGTTCTTC. The chain links TRBV13 to TRBJ2-1, with 7 nucleotides matching TRBD2. Unmatched junction bases numbered 9, after V lost 0 bases and J lost 4 bases. The V gene's germline CDR1 is PRHDT and CDR2 FYEKMQ (reference sequence). The CDR3 is 17 amino acids.

The chain carries TRBV6-5 and TRBJ2-7; D possibly corresponds to TRBD1 (6 bases). Trimming cost V 7 bases and J 3 bases, with 13 bases left between them. Per the germline V gene, CDR1 is MNHEY and CDR2 is SVGAGI. The CDR3 extends over 13 amino acids. CDR3 residues: CASIQGTSYEQYF. CDR3 sequence (DNA): TGTGCCAGCATCCAAGGGACAAGCTACGAGCAGTACTTC.

The V and J genes are TRBV3-1 (or the pseudogene TRBV3-2) and TRBJ1-4; D may be TRBD1 (5 bases). V was pared by 3 bases and J by 9 bases, with 14 bases between. This CDR3 comprises 14 residues. CDR1 and CDR2 from the germline V gene are LGHDT and YNNKEL (reference sequence). The CDR3 protein is CASSQAFQGQKLFF. The CDR3 nucleotides are TGTGCCAGCAGCCAGGCTTTCCAGGGTCAAAAACTGTTTTTT.

The gene calls are TRBV4-1 and TRBJ2-1; maybe TRBD1 (6 bases). The CDR3 sequence is 13 residues long. The germline V and J ends were trimmed by 1 base and 9 bases, with 10 bases remaining between them. The V gene's germline CDR1 is MGHRA and CDR2 YSYEKL. This CDR3 is CASSQVVRGEQFF. As DNA, the CDR3 is TGCGCCAGCAGCCAAGTTGTCAGGGGTGAGCAGTTCTTC.

The chain carries TRBV5-5 and TRBJ2-1; a possible D gene is TRBD2 (6 bases). Germline V lookup: CDR1 SGHKS, CDR2 YYEKEE (reference sequence). CDR3 length: 16 residues. V lost 2 bases and J 4 bases, leaving 16 bases between the germline ends. CDR3 sequence (DNA): TGTGCCAGCAGCTTTGGGACTCCAACTCCATACAATGAGCAGTTCTTC. Protein: CASSFGTPTPYNEQFF.

V gene TRBV15 combines with J gene TRBJ2-7, with 11 positions matching TRBD2. CDR3 size: 14 residues. Germline CDR1 reads LNHNV; CDR2 reads YYDKDF (reference sequence). Trimming cost V 5 bases and J 3 bases; bases outside gene matches: 3. The CDR3: CATSEGLAVYEQYF. CDR3 nucleotide sequence: TGTGCCACCAGCGAGGGACTAGCGGTCTACGAGCAGTACTTC.

As for this clone: At one end, the junction sequence differs from germline, possibly due to a read error. This rearrangement joins TRBV6-5 to TRBJ2-2; D remains unclear. Germline V gives CDR1 MNHEY, CDR2 SVGAGI. There are 14 residues in the CDR3. This chain's CDR3 is CASRYSANTGELFF. The CDR3 nucleotides are TGTGCCAGCAGGTACTCCGCGAACACCGGGGAGCTGTTTTTT.

The J gene is TRBJ2-3, the V gene TRBV6-6; no clear D gene. V was shortened by 7 bases and J by 4 bases, with 12 bases between the two germline ends. From germline, CDR1 is MNHNY and CDR2 SVGAGI (reference sequence). The CDR3 length is 13 residues. The CDR3 bases are TGTGCCAGCATGCGGAACGGCGCAGATACGCAGTATTTT. It yields the protein CASMRNGADTQYF.

This chain links TRBV6-5 with TRBJ2-1; D remains ambiguous. Germline CDR1 reads MNHEY; CDR2 reads SVGAGI. V lost 7 bases and J lost 7, with 14 bases in between. The CDR3 sequence is 13 residues long. The CDR3 coding sequence is TGTGCCAGCACCTATGGCCCGAGGAATGAGCAGTTCTTC. It codes for CASTYGPRNEQFF.

This chain's CDR3 is CASTDRGGQPQHF. DNA of the CDR3: TGTGCCAGCACTGACAGGGGTGGGCAGCCCCAGCATTTT. The chain links TRBV6-6 to TRBJ1-5; 8 positions match TRBD1. The J segment lost 7 bases and the V segment lost 7 bases, leaving 6 bases of the junction unmatched. Germline loops: CDR1 MNHNY, CDR2 SVGAGI (reference sequence). There are 13 residues in the CDR3.

The chain links TRBV5-1 to TRBJ2-3; a possible D gene is TRBD1 (5 bases). CDR1 is SGHRS and CDR2 is YFSETQ in the germline V gene. Trimming left V 1 base short and J 1 base short, with 7 bases between. The CDR3 covers 14 residues. The CDR3 is CASSLRGGTDTQYF. As DNA, the CDR3 is TGCGCCAGCAGCTTGAGGGGTGGCACAGATACGCAGTATTTT.

The chain uses TRBV5-4 and TRBJ2-3; TRBD2 matches 8 bases. There are 13 residues in the CDR3. V lost 2 bases, J lost 5 bases, and 1 base stayed unmatched. Germline V gives CDR1 SGHNT, CDR2 YYREEE (reference sequence). The CDR3 is CASSFAGGDTQYF. Here the CDR3 DNA reads TGTGCCAGCAGCTTTGCGGGGGGAGATACGCAGTATTTT.

The genes are TRBV3-1 (or the pseudogene TRBV3-2) and TRBJ2-4; 16 nucleotides align to TRBD2. The V gene's germline CDR1 is LGHDT and CDR2 YNNKEL (reference sequence). The CDR3 contains 20 residues. V was clipped by 3 bases and J by 2 bases; unmatched bases: 10. The CDR3 loop reads CASSQPQGLAGGRSKNIQYF. The CDR3 coding sequence is TGTGCCAGCAGCCAGCCCCAGGGACTAGCGGGGGGGCGGTCCAAAAACATTCAGTACTTC.

V gene TRBV2 combines with J gene TRBJ1-4; 7 bases are a match to TRBD1. V lost 5 bases to trimming and J lost 5 bases; unmatched junction nucleotides: 2. Per the germline V gene, CDR1 is SNHLY and CDR2 is FYNNEI. There are 13 residues in the CDR3. CDR3 sequence reads: CASSTGQNEKLFF. The CDR3 coding sequence is TGTGCCAGCAGTACGGGACAGAATGAAAAACTGTTTTTT.

This chain links TRBV7-9 with TRBJ1-5; no reliable D call. Germline CDR1 is SEHNR and CDR2 is FQNEAQ (reference sequence). V lost 5 bases, J lost 4 bases, and 6 bases lay in between. The CDR3 consists of 12 residues. CDR3 DNA: TGTGCCAGCAGCCAGGTTAATCAGCCCCAGCATTTT. Protein product: CASSQVNQPQHF.

The gene calls are TRBV5-4 and TRBJ1-2; possible D gene TRBD1, 5 bases. Deletions cut 4 bases from V and 3 bases from J, with 13 bases between. Germline lookup yields CDR1 SGHNT and CDR2 YYREEE (reference sequence). The length of the CDR3 is 14 residues. The DNA of the CDR3 is TGTGCCAGCAGCACAGGATGGGCCCACTATGGCTACACCTTC. This sequence encodes CASSTGWAHYGYTF.

The gene calls are TRBV19 and TRBJ1-2, with D hard to call. V was pared by 1 base and J by 8 bases, with 14 bases between. From germline, CDR1 is LNHDA and CDR2 SQIVND (reference sequence). The CDR3 has 14 residues. CDR3 in DNA: TGTGCCAGTAGTATAGCCGGAGGGTTGTTCGGCTACACCTTC. Encoded protein: CASSIAGGLFGYTF.

The genes are TRBV6-5 and TRBJ2-3; 10 bases are shared with TRBD2. The germline gives CDR1 MNHEY, CDR2 SVGAGI. The CDR3 covers 14 residues. The J segment lost 5 bases and the V segment lost 1 base, leaving 0 bases of the junction unmatched. This chain's CDR3 is CASSYLAGGDTQYF. DNA of the CDR3: TGTGCCAGCAGTTACTTAGCGGGGGGAGATACGCAGTATTTT.

This chain connects TRBV12-3 or TRBV12-4 to TRBJ1-2, with TRBD1 as a possible D gene (6 bases). The CDR3 sequence is 13 residues long. Trimming cost V 3 bases and J 2 bases, with 7 bases left between them. The CDR3 region is CASSLDRNYGYTF. Written as DNA, the CDR3 is TGTGCCAGCAGTTTGGACAGAAACTATGGCTACACCTTC.

The CDR3 reads CASSFVTDSEAFF. The CDR3 nucleotides read TGTGCCAGCAGTTTTGTGACAGACTCTGAAGCTTTCTTT. The V call is TRBV12-3 or TRBV12-4, the J call TRBJ1-1; tentatively, D is TRBD1 (5 bases). Deletions cut 3 bases from V and 6 bases from J, with 11 bases between. This CDR3 region has 13 residues.

This clone has only one observation. This sequence joins TRBV7-6 and TRBJ1-1, with TRBD1 as a possible D gene (6 bases). Germline V gene sequence: CDR1 SGHVS, CDR2 FNYEAQ. The CDR3 has 13 amino acids. The V end was cut by 5 bases, the J end by 8 bases, with 15 bases between. The CDR3 coding sequence is TGTGCCAGCAGCGCTACAGGGCTAGTAGAAGCTTTCTTT. Encoded protein: CASSATGLVEAFF. The variable domain in full, completed from reference TRBV7-6 and TRBJ1-1, reads GAGVSQSPRYKVTKRGQDVALRCDPISGHVSLYWYRQALGQGPEFLTYFNYEAQQDKSGLPNDRFSAERPEGSISTLTIQRTEQRDSAMYRCASSATGLVEAFFGQGTRLTVV.

V gene TRBV13 combines with J gene TRBJ2-1; D remains unclear. V was cut by 8 bases and J by 1 base, with 9 bases left in between. This CDR3 contains 13 residues. Germline assignment: CDR1 PRHDT and CDR2 FYEKMQ (reference sequence). CDR3 sequence reads: CASLASSYNEQFF. The CDR3 region has the DNA TGTGCCAGCTTGGCTAGTTCCTACAATGAGCAGTTCTTC.

The CDR3 reads CASKTGGLGYTF. The DNA of the CDR3 is TGTGCCAGTAAGACAGGGGGCCTCGGCTACACCTTC. The chain joins TRBV6-5 to TRBJ1-2; TRBD1 aligns across 10 bases. This CDR3 region has 12 residues. V dropped 9 bases and J dropped 8; count of bases not matched to a gene: 6. Germline CDR1 MNHEY, CDR2 SVGAGI.

This rearrangement joins TRBV2 to TRBJ2-7; no firm D call. CDR3 length: 14 amino acids. Trimming stripped 6 bases from V and 6 bases from J, with 18 bases between. The V gene's germline CDR1 is SNHLY and CDR2 FYNNEI. CDR3 in amino acids: CASRQTLAGSEQYF. The CDR3 nucleotides are TGTGCCAGCAGACAGACACTGGCTGGATCCGAGCAGTACTTC.

The chain has TRBV7-2 and TRBJ1-3, with D possibly being TRBD1 (5 bases). The CDR3 has 14 residues. Looked up from germline, CDR1 is SGHTA and CDR2 is FQGNSA. Trimming removed 5 bases from V and 4 bases from J, with 12 bases in between. The CDR3 region has the DNA TGTGCCAGCAGCCGGGGGACGGAAGGAAACACCATATATTTT. It encodes CASSRGTEGNTIYF.

The chain links TRBV6-2 or TRBV6-3 to TRBJ2-7, with 9 positions matching TRBD1. J lost 3 bases, V lost 5 bases, and 8 bases had no gene match. The CDR3 has 15 amino acids. Germline CDR1 and CDR2: MNHEY and SVGEGT. Written as DNA, the CDR3 is TGTGCCAGCAGTATTACCGGGACAGGGATCTACGAGCAGTACTTC. Translating it yields CASSITGTGIYEQYF.

The chain employs TRBV6-2 or TRBV6-3 and TRBJ2-7; TRBD2 aligns across 10 bases. The length of the CDR3 is 14 residues. From germline, CDR1 is MNHEY and CDR2 SVGEGT. V was pared by 4 bases and J by 5 bases, with 5 bases of the junction left unmatched. The CDR3 loop is CASSLGLAVDEQYF. CDR3 bases: TGTGCCAGCAGTTTAGGACTAGCGGTCGACGAGCAGTACTTC.

The sample holds one count of this clone. The chain uses TRBV12-3 or TRBV12-4 and TRBJ1-1; D is unclear. The CDR3 runs to 13 residues. The germline V and J ends were trimmed by 6 bases and 10 bases, with 18 bases remaining between them. The DNA for the CDR3 is TGTGCCAGCAGCCCAAGTATCGGTTTCGGAGCTTTCTTT. Encoded protein: CASSPSIGFGAFF.

The chain is built from TRBV9 and TRBJ2-3; possible D gene TRBD1, 6 bases. The V end was cut by 0 bases, the J end by 2 bases, with 7 bases between. CDR1 is SGDLS and CDR2 is YYNGEE in the germline V gene. There are 14 residues in the CDR3. This chain's CDR3 is CASSVGTDTDTQYF. The DNA for the CDR3 is TGTGCCAGCAGCGTAGGGACAGACACAGATACGCAGTATTTT. The full variable domain, its missing parts supplied by reference TRBV9 and TRBJ2-3, is DSGVTQTPKHLITATGQRVTLRCSPRSGDLSVYWYQQSLDQGLQFLIQYYNGEERAKGNILERFSAQQFPDLHSELNLSSLELGDSALYFCASSVGTDTDTQYFGPGTRLTVL.